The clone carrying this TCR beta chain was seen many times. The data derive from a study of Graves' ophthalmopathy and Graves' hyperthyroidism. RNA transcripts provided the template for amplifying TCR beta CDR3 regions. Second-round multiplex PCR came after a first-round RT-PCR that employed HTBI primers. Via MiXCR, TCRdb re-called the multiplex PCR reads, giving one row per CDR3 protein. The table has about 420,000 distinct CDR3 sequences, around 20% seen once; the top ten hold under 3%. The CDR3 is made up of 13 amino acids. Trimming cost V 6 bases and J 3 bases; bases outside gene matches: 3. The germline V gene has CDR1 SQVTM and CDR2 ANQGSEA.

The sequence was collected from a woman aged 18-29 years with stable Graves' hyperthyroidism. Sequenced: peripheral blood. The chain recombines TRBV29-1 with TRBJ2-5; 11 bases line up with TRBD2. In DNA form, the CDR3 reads TGCAGCGTCCCGACTAGCGGGGAAGAGACCCAGTACTTC. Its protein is CSVPTSGEETQYF. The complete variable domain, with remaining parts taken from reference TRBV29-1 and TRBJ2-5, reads SAVISQKPSRDICQRGTSLTIQCQVDSQVTMMFWYRQQPGQSLTLIATANQGSEATYESGFVIDKFPISRPNLTFSTLTVSNMSPEDSSIYLCSVPTSGEETQYFGPGTRLLVL.